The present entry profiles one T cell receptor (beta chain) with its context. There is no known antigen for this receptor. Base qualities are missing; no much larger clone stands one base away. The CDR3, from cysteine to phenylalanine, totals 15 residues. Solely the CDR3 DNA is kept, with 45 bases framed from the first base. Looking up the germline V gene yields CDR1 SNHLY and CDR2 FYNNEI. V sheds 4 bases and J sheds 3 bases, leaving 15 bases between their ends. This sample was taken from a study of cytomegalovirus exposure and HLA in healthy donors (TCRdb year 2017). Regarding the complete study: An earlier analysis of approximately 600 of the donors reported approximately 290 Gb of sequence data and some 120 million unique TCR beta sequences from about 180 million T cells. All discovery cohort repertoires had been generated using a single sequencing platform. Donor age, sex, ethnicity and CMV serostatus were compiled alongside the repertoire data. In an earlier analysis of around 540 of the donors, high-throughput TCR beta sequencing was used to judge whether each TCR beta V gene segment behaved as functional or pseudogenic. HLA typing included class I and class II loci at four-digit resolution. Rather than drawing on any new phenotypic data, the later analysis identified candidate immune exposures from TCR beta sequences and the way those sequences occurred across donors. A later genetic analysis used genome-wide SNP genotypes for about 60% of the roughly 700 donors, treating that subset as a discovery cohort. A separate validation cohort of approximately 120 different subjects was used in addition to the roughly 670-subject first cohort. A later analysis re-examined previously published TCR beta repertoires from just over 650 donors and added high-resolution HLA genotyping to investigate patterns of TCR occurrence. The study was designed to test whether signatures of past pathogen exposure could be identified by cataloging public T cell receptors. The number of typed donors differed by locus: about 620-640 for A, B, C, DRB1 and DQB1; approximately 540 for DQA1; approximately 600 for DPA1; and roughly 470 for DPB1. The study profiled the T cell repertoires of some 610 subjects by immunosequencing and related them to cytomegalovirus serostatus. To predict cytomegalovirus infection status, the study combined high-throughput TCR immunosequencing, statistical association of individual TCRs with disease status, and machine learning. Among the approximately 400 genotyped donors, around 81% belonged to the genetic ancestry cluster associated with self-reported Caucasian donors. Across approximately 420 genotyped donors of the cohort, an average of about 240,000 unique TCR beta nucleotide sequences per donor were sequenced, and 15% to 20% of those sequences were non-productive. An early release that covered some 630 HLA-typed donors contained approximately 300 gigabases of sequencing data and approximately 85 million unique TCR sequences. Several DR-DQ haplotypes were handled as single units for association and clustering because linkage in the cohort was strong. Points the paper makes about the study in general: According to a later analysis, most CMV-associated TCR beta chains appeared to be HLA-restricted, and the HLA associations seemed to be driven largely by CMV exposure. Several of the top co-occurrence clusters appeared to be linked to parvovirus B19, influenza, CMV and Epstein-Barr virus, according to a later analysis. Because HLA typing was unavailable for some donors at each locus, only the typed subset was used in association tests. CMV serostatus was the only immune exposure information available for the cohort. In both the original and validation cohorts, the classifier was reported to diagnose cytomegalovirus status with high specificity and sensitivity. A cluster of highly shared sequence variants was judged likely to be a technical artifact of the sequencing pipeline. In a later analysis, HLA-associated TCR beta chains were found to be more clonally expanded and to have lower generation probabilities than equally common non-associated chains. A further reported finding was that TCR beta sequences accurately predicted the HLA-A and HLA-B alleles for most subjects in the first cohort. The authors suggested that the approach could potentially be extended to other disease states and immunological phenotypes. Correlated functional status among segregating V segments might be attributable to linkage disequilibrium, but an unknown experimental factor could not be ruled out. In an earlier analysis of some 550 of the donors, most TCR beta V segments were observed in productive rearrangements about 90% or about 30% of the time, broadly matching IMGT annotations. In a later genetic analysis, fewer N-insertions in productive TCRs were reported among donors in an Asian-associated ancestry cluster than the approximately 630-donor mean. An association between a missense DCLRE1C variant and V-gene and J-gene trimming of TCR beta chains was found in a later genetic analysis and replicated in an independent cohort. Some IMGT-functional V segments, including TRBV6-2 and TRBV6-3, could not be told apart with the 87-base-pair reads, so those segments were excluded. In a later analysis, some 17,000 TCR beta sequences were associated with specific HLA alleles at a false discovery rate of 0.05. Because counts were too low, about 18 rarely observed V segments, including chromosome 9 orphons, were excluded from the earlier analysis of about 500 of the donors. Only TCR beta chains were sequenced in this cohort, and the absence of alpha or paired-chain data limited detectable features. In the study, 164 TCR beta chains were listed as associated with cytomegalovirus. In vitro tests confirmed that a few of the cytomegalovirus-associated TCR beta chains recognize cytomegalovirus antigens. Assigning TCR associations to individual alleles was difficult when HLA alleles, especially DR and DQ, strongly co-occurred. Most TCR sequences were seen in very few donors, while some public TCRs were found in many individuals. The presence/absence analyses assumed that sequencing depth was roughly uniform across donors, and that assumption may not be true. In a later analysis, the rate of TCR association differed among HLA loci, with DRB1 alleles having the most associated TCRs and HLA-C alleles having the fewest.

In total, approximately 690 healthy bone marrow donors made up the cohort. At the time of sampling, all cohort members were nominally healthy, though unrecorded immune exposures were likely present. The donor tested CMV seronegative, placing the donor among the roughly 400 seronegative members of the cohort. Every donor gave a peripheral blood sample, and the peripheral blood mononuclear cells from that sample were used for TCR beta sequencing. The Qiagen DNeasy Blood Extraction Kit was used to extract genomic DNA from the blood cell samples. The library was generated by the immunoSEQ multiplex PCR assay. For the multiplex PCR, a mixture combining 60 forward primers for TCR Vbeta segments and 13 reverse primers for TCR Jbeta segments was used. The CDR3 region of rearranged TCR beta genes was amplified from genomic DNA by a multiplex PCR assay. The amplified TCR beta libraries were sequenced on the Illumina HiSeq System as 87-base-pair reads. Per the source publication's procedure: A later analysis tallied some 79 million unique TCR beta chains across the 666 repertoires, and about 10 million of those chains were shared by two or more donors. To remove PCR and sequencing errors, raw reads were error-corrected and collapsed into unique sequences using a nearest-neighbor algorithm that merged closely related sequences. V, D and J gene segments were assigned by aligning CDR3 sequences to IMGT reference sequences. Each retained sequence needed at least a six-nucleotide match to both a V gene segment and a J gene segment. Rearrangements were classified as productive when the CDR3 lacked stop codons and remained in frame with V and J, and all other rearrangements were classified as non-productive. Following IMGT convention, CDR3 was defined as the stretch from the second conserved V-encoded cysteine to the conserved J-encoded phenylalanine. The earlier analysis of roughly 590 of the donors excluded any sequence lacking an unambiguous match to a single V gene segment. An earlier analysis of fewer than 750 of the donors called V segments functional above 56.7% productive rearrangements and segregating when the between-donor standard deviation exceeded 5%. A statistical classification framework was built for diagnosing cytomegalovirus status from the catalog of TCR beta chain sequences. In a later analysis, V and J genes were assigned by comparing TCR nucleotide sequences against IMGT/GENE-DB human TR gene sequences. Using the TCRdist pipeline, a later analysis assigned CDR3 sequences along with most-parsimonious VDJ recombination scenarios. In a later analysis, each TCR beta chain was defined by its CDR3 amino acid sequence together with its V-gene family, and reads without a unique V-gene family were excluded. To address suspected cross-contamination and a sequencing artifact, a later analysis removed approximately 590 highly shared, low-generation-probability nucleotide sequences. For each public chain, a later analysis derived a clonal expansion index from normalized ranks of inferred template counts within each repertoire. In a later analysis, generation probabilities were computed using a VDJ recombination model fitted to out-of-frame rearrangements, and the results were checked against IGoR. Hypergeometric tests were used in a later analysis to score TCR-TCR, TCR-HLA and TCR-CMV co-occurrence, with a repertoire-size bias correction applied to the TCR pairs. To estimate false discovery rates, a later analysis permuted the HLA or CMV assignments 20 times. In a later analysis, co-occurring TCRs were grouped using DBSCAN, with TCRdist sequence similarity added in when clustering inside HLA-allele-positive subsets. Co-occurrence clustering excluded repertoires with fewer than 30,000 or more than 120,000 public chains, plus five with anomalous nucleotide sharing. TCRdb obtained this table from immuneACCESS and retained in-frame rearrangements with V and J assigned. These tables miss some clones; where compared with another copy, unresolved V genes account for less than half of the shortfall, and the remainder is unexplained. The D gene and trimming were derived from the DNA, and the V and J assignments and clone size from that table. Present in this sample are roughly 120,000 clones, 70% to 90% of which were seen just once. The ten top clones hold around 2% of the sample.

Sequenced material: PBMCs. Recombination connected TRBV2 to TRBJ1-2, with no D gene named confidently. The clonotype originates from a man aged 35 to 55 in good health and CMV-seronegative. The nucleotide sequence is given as TGTGCCAGCAGTGCAAGAGGGAATCAAGACTATGGCTACACCTTC. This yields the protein CASSARGNQDYGYTF.